This is a list of T cell receptor beta chains from one sample in a study of blood T cell repertoires in COVID-19. Libraries were prepared by immunoSEQ multiplex PCR; TCRdb keeps only in-frame clonotypes and omits some of them. Found here are some 320,000 clones, about nine tenths of them singletons; the top ten hold approximately 4.7%. The sequencing input was PBMCs or T cells enriched from blood (not recorded which). Every receptor here comes from a man aged 60 to 75 who had recovered from COVID-19. The CDR3 runs from the conserved cysteine through the conserved F or W. Fields, in order: V gene, clone size, J gene, D gene, CDR3 protein, CDR3 DNA. A D gene is named only where the DNA matches it firmly. Clone size is stated in some rows and not others, as once, few, many or a class when expanded.

TRBV5-1,-,TRBJ2-7,TRBD1,CASSLIPDRGYEQYF,TGCGCCAGCAGCTTGATCCCCGACAGGGGGTACGAGCAGTACTTC
TRBV27,-,TRBJ2-1,-,CASSLVAESDEQFF,TGTGCCAGCAGTTTAGTGGCCGAAAGCGATGAGCAGTTCTTC
TRBV7-9,-,TRBJ1-3,-,CASSLDSPGNGNTIYF,TGTGCCAGCAGCTTAGATAGTCCAGGGAACGGAAACACCATATATTTT
TRBV5-5,-,TRBJ1-5,-,CASSSSDQPQHF,TGTGCCAGCAGCTCGTCGGATCAGCCCCAGCATTTT
TRBV9,-,TRBJ1-3,TRBD1,CASSATGFTGNTIYF,TGTGCCAGCAGCGCGACAGGGTTTACTGGAAACACCATATATTTT
TRBV6-2/TRBV6-3,few,TRBJ2-7,-,CASSLRSLSGYEQYF,TGTGCCAGCAGCCTCAGATCTCTAAGCGGTTACGAGCAGTACTTC
TRBV5-1,-,TRBJ2-7,-,CASSFSVLSYEQYF,TGCGCCAGCAGCTTCTCCGTCCTGTCCTACGAGCAGTACTTC
TRBV28,few,TRBJ1-5,-,CASSLLYVNQPQHF,TGTGCCAGCAGTTTATTATATGTTAATCAGCCCCAGCATTTT
TRBV5-1,-,TRBJ2-6,-,CASSGGGANVLTF,TGCGCCAGCAGCGGAGGGGGGGCCAACGTCCTGACTTTC
TRBV18,-,TRBJ1-2,-,CASSPPAGGPIYGYTF,TGTGCCAGCTCACCGCCCGCGGGGGGCCCTATCTATGGCTACACCTTC
TRBV4-1,-,TRBJ1-3,-,CASRSSGNTIYF,TGCGCCAGCAGGAGTTCCGGAAACACCATATATTTT
TRBV10-1,-,TRBJ2-4,TRBD1,CASSEGQGGNIQYF,TGCGCCAGCAGCGAGGGACAGGGGGGAAACATTCAGTACTTC
TRBV15,once,TRBJ2-1,-,CATSRVPGVGNEQFF,TGTGCCACCAGCAGAGTACCGGGAGTAGGAAATGAGCAGTTCTTC
TRBV5-1,-,TRBJ2-6,-,CASSILVRGSGANVLTF,TGCGCCAGCAGTATCCTGGTAAGGGGCTCTGGGGCCAACGTCCTGACTTTC